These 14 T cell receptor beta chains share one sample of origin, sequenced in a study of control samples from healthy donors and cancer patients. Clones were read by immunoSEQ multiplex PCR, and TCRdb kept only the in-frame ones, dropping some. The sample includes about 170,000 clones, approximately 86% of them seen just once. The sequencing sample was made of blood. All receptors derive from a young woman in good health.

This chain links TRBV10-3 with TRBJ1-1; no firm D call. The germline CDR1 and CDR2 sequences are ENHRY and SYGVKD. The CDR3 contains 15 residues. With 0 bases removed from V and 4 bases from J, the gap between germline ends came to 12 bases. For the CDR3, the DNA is TGTGCCATCAGTGAGTCCGAGGCGCGGGGCACTGAAGCTTTCTTT. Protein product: CAISESEARGTEAFF.

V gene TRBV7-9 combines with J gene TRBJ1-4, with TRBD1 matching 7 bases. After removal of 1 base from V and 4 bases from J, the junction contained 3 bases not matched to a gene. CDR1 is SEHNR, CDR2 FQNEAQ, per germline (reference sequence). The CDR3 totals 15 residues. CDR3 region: CASSLGGQHNEKLFF. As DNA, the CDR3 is TGTGCCAGCAGCTTAGGGGGACAGCATAATGAAAAACTGTTTTTT. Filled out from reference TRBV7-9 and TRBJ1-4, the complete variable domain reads DTGVSQNPRHKITKRGQNVTFRCDPISEHNRLYWYRQTLGQGPEFLTYFQNEAQLEKSRLLSDRFSAERPKGSFSTLEIQRTEQGDSAMYLCASSLGGQHNEKLFFGSGTQLSVL.

The CDR3 coding sequence is TGTGCCAGCAGCCAAGTCCCCCGGACAGGGAGGTTGAGGACTGAAGCTTTCTTT. Translated, it gives CASSQVPRTGRLRTEAFF. The V call is TRBV14, the J call TRBJ1-1; TRBD1 matches at 8 bases. The CDR3 consists of 18 residues. Germline CDR1 SGHDN, CDR2 FVKESK. Germline trimming cut 1 base from V and 5 bases from J; bases unmatched to any gene: 15.

Here the CDR3 reads CSVVSEDETQYF. The CDR3 DNA sequence: TGCAGCGTTGTCAGCGAGGACGAGACCCAGTACTTC. This rearrangement joins TRBV29-1 to TRBJ2-5, with D uncertain. CDR1 and CDR2 (germline): SQVTM, ANQGSEA. The V end was cut by 4 bases, the J end by 5 bases, with 11 bases between. This CDR3 is built from 12 residues.

DNA for the CDR3: TGTGCCAGCAGCTTAGCACCCCCCGGTATGGGGCAGCCCCAGCATTTT. Translating it yields CASSLAPPGMGQPQHF. The chain combines TRBV7-2 with TRBJ1-5; D not certain. V was trimmed by 0 bases and J by 7 bases, leaving 16 bases between them. This CDR3 has 16 amino acids. In germline, CDR1 is SGHTA, CDR2 FQGNSA.

CDR3 region: CASSLHRERETQYF. The CDR3 DNA reads as TGCGCCAGCAGCTTGCACAGGGAGAGAGAGACCCAGTACTTC. The chain combines TRBV5-1 with TRBJ2-5; D might be TRBD1 (6 bases). The length of the CDR3 is 14 residues. V dropped 1 base and J dropped 4 bases, with 11 bases sitting between them. Germline lookup yields CDR1 SGHRS and CDR2 YFSETQ.

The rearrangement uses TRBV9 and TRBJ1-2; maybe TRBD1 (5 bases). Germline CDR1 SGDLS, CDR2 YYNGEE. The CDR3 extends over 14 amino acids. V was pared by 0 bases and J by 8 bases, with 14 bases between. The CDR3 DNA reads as TGTGCCAGCAGCGTAGCCCCTAGAGGGGAGGGCTACACCTTC. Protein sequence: CASSVAPRGEGYTF.

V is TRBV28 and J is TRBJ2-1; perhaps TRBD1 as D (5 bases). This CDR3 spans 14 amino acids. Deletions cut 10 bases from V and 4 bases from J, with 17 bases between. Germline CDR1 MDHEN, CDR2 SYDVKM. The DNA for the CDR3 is TGTGCCACCAACTCCTTTGACAGATACAATGAGCAGTTCTTC. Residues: CATNSFDRYNEQFF. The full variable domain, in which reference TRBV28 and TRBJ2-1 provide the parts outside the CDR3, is DVKVTQSSRYLVKRTGEKVFLECVQDMDHENMFWYRQDPGLGLRLIYFSYDVKMKEKGDIPEGYSVSREKKERFSLILESASTNQTSMYLCATNSFDRYNEQFFGPGTRLTVL.

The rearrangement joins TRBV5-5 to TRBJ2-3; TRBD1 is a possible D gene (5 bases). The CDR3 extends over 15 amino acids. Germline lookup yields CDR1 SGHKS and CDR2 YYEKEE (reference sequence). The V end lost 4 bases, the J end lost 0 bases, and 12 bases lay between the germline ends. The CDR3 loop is CASSGATFSTDTQYF. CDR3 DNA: TGTGCCAGCAGCGGGGCCACATTTAGCACAGATACGCAGTATTTT.

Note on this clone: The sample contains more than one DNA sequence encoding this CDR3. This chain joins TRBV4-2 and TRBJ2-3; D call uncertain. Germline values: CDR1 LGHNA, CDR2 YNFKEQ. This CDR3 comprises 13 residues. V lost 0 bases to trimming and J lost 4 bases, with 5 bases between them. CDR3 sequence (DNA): TGTGCCAGCAGCCAAGAAAGTCCAGATACGCAGTATTTT. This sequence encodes CASSQESPDTQYF.

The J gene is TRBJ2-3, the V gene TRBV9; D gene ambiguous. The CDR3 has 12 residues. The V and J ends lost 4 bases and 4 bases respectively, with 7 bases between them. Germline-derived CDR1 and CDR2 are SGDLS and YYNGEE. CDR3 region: CASSPHADTQYF. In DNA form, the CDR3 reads TGTGCCAGCAGCCCACATGCAGATACGCAGTATTTT.

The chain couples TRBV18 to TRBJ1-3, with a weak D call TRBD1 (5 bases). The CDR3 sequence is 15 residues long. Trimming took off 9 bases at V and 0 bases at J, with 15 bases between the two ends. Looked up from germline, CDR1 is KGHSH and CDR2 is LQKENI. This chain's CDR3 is CASSGGPYSGNTIYF. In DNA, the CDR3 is TGTGCCAGTTCGGGGGGTCCATACTCTGGAAACACCATATATTTT.

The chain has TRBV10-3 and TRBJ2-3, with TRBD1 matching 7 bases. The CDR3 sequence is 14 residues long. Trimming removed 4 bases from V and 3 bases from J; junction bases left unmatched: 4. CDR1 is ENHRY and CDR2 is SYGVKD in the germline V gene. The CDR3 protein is CAISGPTGTDTQYF. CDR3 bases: TGTGCCATCAGTGGACCGACAGGGACAGATACGCAGTATTTT.

CDR3 in amino acids: CASSLRITGELFF. As DNA, the CDR3 is TGTGCCAGCAGCTTAAGAATCACCGGGGAGCTGTTTTTT. The chain uses TRBV7-8 and TRBJ2-2; the D is unclear. Between the trimmed V and J ends, which lost 2 bases and 4 bases, there was a span of 5 bases. This CDR3 is 13 amino acids long. The germline gives CDR1 SGHVS, CDR2 FQNEAQ.